This T cell receptor beta chain was retrieved from a study of blood T cell repertoires in COVID-19. Germline lookup yields CDR1 MNHEY and CDR2 SMNVEV (reference sequence). This CDR3 region has 12 residues. The V gene lost 6 bases and the J gene lost 1 base, with 3 bases spanning the gap. Sequencing used immunoSEQ multiplex PCR; TCRdb keeps in-frame clones, though not all of them. Among more than 200,000 clones listed, roughly 88% were seen once. The sequencing sample was made of peripheral blood. The chain uses TRBV27 and TRBJ2-2; D not resolved. This TCR came from a man older than 75 with acute or convalescent COVID-19. The CDR3 loop is CASSRNTGELFF. In DNA form, the CDR3 reads TGTGCCAGCAGCAGGAACACCGGGGAGCTGTTTTTT.